These 12 T cell receptor beta chains were sequenced from one sample in a study of shared clonotypes between healthy human individuals (dated by TCRdb to between 2020 and 2021). Receptor libraries were prepared by the immunoSEQ multiplex PCR assay. In its TCRdb copy, this immuneACCESS table keeps in-frame sequences only and misses some clones. Where compared with another copy, unresolved V genes explain less than half of these, and the others have no known cause. This sample gives about 510,000 clones in total; around 96% of them show up just once. 0.055% to 0.075% of the sample comes from the top ten. Sequencing was done on a sample of naive CD4+ T cells sorted from blood. The cell subset or site tag for this specimen amounts to: CD45RA+ positively selected. The origin of the receptors is a woman in her thirties in good health.

This sequence joins TRBV7-9 and TRBJ2-5; D call uncertain. The CDR3 consists of 11 residues. Germline lookup yields CDR1 SEHNR and CDR2 FQNEAQ (reference sequence). With 5 bases removed from V and 0 bases from J, the gap between germline ends came to 1 base. The CDR3 is CASSHQETQYF. The DNA of the CDR3 is TGTGCCAGCAGCCACCAAGAGACCCAGTACTTC.

This clone was recorded only once. V is TRBV11-2 and J is TRBJ2-7, with 9 bases identical to TRBD1. V was clipped by 6 bases and J by 3 bases; unmatched bases: 12. This CDR3 is built from 16 residues. The germline V gene encodes CDR1 SGHAT and CDR2 FQNNGV. The CDR3 DNA follows: TGTGCCAGCAGTGGGACCGGGACAGGGAAACTCTACGAGCAGTACTTC. It is translated as CASSGTGTGKLYEQYF.

V and J are TRBV5-6 and TRBJ1-1, with a weak D call TRBD1 (5 bases). The V gene's germline CDR1 is SGHDT and CDR2 YYEEEE. Trimming removed 7 bases from V and 6 bases from J, with 16 bases in between. CDR3 length: 13 amino acids. Here the CDR3 DNA reads TGTGCCAGCTCTTCGGAGGGGTACGCTGAAGCTTTCTTT. It codes for CASSSEGYAEAFF.

A note on this clone: Other DNA sequences within the sample encode an identical CDR3. The chain recombines TRBV18 with TRBJ2-7, with D tentatively TRBD1 (6 bases). Trimming shortened V by 2 bases and J by 6 bases, and 11 bases separated the two germline ends. CDR3 length: 13 residues. Germline V gene data show CDR1 as KGHSH and CDR2 as LQKENI. CDR3 nucleotides: TGTGCCAGCTCACCAGGTACCAGGGGCGAGCAGTACTTC. This encodes CASSPGTRGEQYF.

This chain joins TRBV28 and TRBJ2-7; D is undetermined. The CDR3 has 12 residues. Trimming pared 0 bases from V and 4 bases from J, leaving 4 bases between. Looked up from germline, CDR1 is MDHEN and CDR2 is SYDVKM. The chain's CDR3 is CASSLWVYEQYF. For the CDR3, the DNA is TGTGCCAGCAGTTTATGGGTTTACGAGCAGTACTTC. Combining the CDR3 with reference TRBV28 and TRBJ2-7 gives the whole variable domain DVKVTQSSRYLVKRTGEKVFLECVQDMDHENMFWYRQDPGLGLRLIYFSYDVKMKEKGDIPEGYSVSREKKERFSLILESASTNQTSMYLCASSLWVYEQYFGPGTRLTVT.

In DNA, the CDR3 is TGCGCCAGCAGCCAAGGGACAGCCACTGGGGCCAACGTCCTGACTTTC. Translated, it gives CASSQGTATGANVLTF. This chain connects TRBV5-1 to TRBJ2-6; 7 bases align to TRBD1. Germline CDR1 is SGHRS and CDR2 is YFSETQ. The CDR3 loop spans 16 amino acids. The V and J ends lost 4 bases and 2 bases, in that order; junction bases with no gene match: 6.

V gene TRBV5-6 combines with J gene TRBJ2-2, with D perhaps TRBD1 or TRBD2 (5 bases each). Germline lookup yields CDR1 SGHDT and CDR2 YYEEEE. The CDR3 is 16 amino acids. Trimming shortened V by 5 bases and J by 3 bases, and 17 bases separated the two germline ends. The CDR3 nucleotides read TGTGCCAGCAGGAACCGGGTCTTGGGGGACACCGGGGAGCTGTTTTTT. Its protein is CASRNRVLGDTGELFF.

The J gene is TRBJ1-5, the V gene TRBV7-9; TRBD1 agrees at 9 bases. Germline V gene sequence: CDR1 SEHNR, CDR2 FQNEAQ (reference sequence). V shed 4 bases and J 1 base; nucleotides not matched to a gene: 2. This CDR3 has 15 amino acids. The CDR3 sequence: CASSSQGASNQPQHF. Written as DNA, the CDR3 is TGTGCCAGCAGCTCACAGGGGGCGAGCAATCAGCCCCAGCATTTT.

The rearrangement joins TRBV27 to TRBJ2-7; no reliable D call. This CDR3 spans 16 amino acids. The V gene's germline CDR1 is MNHEY and CDR2 SMNVEV (reference sequence). Trimming removed 4 bases at V and 0 bases at J, with 16 bases between. CDR3 in amino acids: CASSSTYITYSYEQYF. The CDR3 DNA reads as TGTGCCAGCAGTTCCACTTATATCACATACTCCTACGAGCAGTACTTC.

The chain combines TRBV5-1 with TRBJ1-2; TRBD1 might be the D (5 bases). Germline CDR1 and CDR2: SGHRS and YFSETQ. CDR3 size: 13 residues. Trimming removed 5 bases at V and 1 base at J, with 9 bases between. CDR3: CASRDTYNYGYTF. In DNA form, the CDR3 reads TGCGCCAGCAGGGACACTTATAACTATGGCTACACCTTC.

Turning to this clone: Other DNA variants within this sample encode the same CDR3. The J gene is TRBJ1-1, the V gene TRBV28; 7 positions agree with TRBD1. The junction had 2 bases not matched to a gene; V was cut back by 6 bases and J by 4 bases. This CDR3 comprises 12 residues. Germline V CDR1 and CDR2: MDHEN, SYDVKM. The CDR3: CASRSGGTEAFF. The CDR3 region has the DNA TGTGCCAGCAGGTCAGGGGGCACTGAAGCTTTCTTT.

The chain uses TRBV4-2 and TRBJ2-1; 10 bases fit TRBD2. Germline V lookup: CDR1 LGHNA, CDR2 YNFKEQ. V shed 4 bases, J shed 3 bases, and the junction held 9 bases outside the gene matches. The CDR3 is 17 amino acids. The CDR3 sequence is CASSRGISSGGYNEQFF. CDR3 coding DNA: TGTGCCAGCAGCCGAGGAATTTCTAGCGGGGGCTACAATGAGCAGTTCTTC.